One sample yielded the 30 T cell receptor beta chains listed below, sequenced in a study of blood T cell repertoires in COVID-19. This table comes from immunoSEQ multiplex PCR, and its TCRdb copy is limited to in-frame clones, with some not included. This sample yields 35,000 to 50,000 clones, of which roughly 70% are seen a single time; 6.2% belongs to the top ten. Sequenced input: peripheral blood. The receptor set was obtained from an older man with acute or convalescent COVID-19.

In its sample, this clone was seen a few times. V is TRBV7-9 and J is TRBJ2-7, with D maybe TRBD1 (5 bases). This CDR3 region has 15 residues. Trimming shortened V by 11 bases and J by 0 bases, and 20 bases separated the two germline ends. Germline V lookup: CDR1 SEHNR, CDR2 FQNEAQ (reference sequence). CDR3 region: CAGVLWQGSSYEQYF. CDR3 bases: TGTGCCGGGGTGCTTTGGCAGGGCAGCTCCTACGAGCAGTACTTC.

In DNA, the CDR3 is TGCGCCAGCAGCTTACCAACAGGGGGCGCTGGGGATGAGCAGTTCTTC. Translated, it gives CASSLPTGGAGDEQFF. The rearrangement uses TRBV5-1 and TRBJ2-1; 9 nucleotides line up with TRBD1. The CDR3 is 16 residues long. CDR1 and CDR2 (germline): SGHRS, YFSETQ. Trimming at V came to 2 bases and at J to 8 bases, leaving 11 bases not matched to a gene.

The chain carries TRBV7-9 and TRBJ2-7; possibly TRBD1 for D (5 bases). The length of the CDR3 is 16 residues. CDR1 and CDR2 (germline): SEHNR, FQNEAQ (reference sequence). V lost 1 base and J lost 2, with 15 bases in between. The CDR3 DNA is TGTGCCAGCAGCTTAGATGGACATCCGAAGGCCTACGAGCAGTACTTC. As protein: CASSLDGHPKAYEQYF. Full variable domain (remainder filled in from reference TRBV7-9 and TRBJ2-7): DTGVSQNPRHKITKRGQNVTFRCDPISEHNRLYWYRQTLGQGPEFLTYFQNEAQLEKSRLLSDRFSAERPKGSFSTLEIQRTEQGDSAMYLCASSLDGHPKAYEQYFGPGTRLTVT.

This clone has only a few counts. V gene TRBV15 combines with J gene TRBJ2-5; D may be TRBD1 (6 bases). Germline V lookup: CDR1 LNHNV, CDR2 YYDKDF (reference sequence). Trimming shortened V by 0 bases and J by 3 bases, and 11 bases separated the two germline ends. The CDR3 has 15 residues. CDR3 loop: CATSRDPRGEETQYF. CDR3 DNA: TGTGCCACCAGCAGAGACCCCAGGGGCGAAGAGACCCAGTACTTC.

The V gene is TRBV5-1, the J gene TRBJ1-1; 7 bases map to TRBD1. With V trimmed by 2 bases and J by 6 bases, 4 bases remained unmatched. This CDR3 comprises 13 residues. CDR1 and CDR2 (germline): SGHRS, YFSETQ. The chain's CDR3 is CASSLAGTAEAFF. DNA for the CDR3: TGCGCCAGCAGCTTAGCCGGGACAGCTGAAGCTTTCTTT.

This chain links TRBV19 with TRBJ2-1; TRBD1 agrees at 9 bases. Germline lookup yields CDR1 LNHDA and CDR2 SQIVND (reference sequence). The junction had 9 bases not matched to a gene; V was cut back by 3 bases and J by 9 bases. The CDR3 totals 15 residues. The CDR3 loop reads CASSIRDRAGVEQFF. CDR3 sequence (DNA): TGTGCCAGTAGTATCCGGGACAGGGCAGGCGTTGAGCAGTTCTTC.

The chain is built from TRBV19 and TRBJ2-1, with D perhaps TRBD1 (6 bases). The germline CDR1 and CDR2 sequences are LNHDA and SQIVND (reference sequence). V was pared by 5 bases and J by 4 bases, with 9 bases between. This CDR3 spans 13 amino acids. DNA of the CDR3: TGTGCCAGTAGTCACGGACAGTACAATGAGCAGTTCTTC. Encoded protein: CASSHGQYNEQFF.

The gene calls are TRBV15 and TRBJ1-6, with D perhaps TRBD1 (6 bases). The V and J ends lost 0 bases and 10 bases respectively, with 13 bases between them. The CDR3 is 15 residues long. The germline CDR1 and CDR2 sequences are LNHNV and YYDKDF (reference sequence). The CDR3 reads CATSRDTGIHSPLHF. DNA of the CDR3: TGTGCCACCAGCAGAGATACAGGGATACACTCACCCCTCCACTTT. The complete variable domain, with remaining parts taken from reference TRBV15 and TRBJ1-6, reads DAMVIQNPRYQVTQFGKPVTLSCSQTLNHNVMYWYQQKSSQAPKLLFHYYDKDFNNEADTPDNFQSRRPNTSFCFLDIRSPGLGDTAMYLCATSRDTGIHSPLHFGNGTRLTVT.

The chain links TRBV5-1 to TRBJ2-1; 11 bases agree with TRBD1. Trimming took 4 bases from V and 2 from J; bases not matched to a gene: 5. This CDR3 comprises 16 residues. Germline-derived CDR1 and CDR2 are SGHRS and YFSETQ. The chain's CDR3 is CASSTGTGGAYNEQFF. CDR3 DNA: TGCGCCAGCAGCACTGGGACAGGGGGTGCCTACAATGAGCAGTTCTTC.

The genes are TRBV30 and TRBJ2-3, with no clear D. CDR1 and CDR2 (germline): GTSNPN, SVGIG (reference sequence). The CDR3 loop spans 14 amino acids. Trimming pared 8 bases from V and 0 bases from J, leaving 15 bases between. The DNA for the CDR3 is TGTGCCCGGCGTACAGTCGGAAGCACAGATACGCAGTATTTT. This encodes CARRTVGSTDTQYF.

V and J are TRBV6-5 and TRBJ1-6, with unresolved D. There are 13 residues in the CDR3. V lost 2 bases, J lost 6 bases, and 5 bases lay in between. Germline loops: CDR1 MNHEY, CDR2 SVGAGI. The CDR3 DNA reads as TGTGCCAGCAGTTACGACATTAATTCACCCCTCCACTTT. Translating gives CASSYDINSPLHF.

The J gene is TRBJ2-1, the V gene TRBV4-1; TRBD2 matches at 8 bases. V lost 1 base, J lost 8 bases, and 19 bases stayed unmatched. Germline V lookup: CDR1 MGHRA, CDR2 YSYEKL. CDR3 length: 19 residues. The CDR3 sequence: CASSQVGLAGLLRSDEQFF. The CDR3, as DNA: TGCGCCAGCAGCCAAGTCGGTCTAGCGGGCCTCCTCCGGTCGGATGAGCAGTTCTTC.

V and J are TRBV5-1 and TRBJ1-6; D unresolved. The CDR3 has 13 residues. Germline CDR1 SGHRS, CDR2 YFSETQ. Trimming cost V 0 bases and J 9 bases, with 7 bases left between them. CDR3 DNA sequence: TGCGCCAGCAGCTTGGGTAGCGGTTCACCCCTCCACTTT. Its protein is CASSLGSGSPLHF. The full variable domain, completed using reference TRBV5-1 and TRBJ1-6, is KAGVTQTPRYLIKTRGQQVTLSCSPISGHRSVSWYQQTPGQGLQFLFEYFSETQRNKGNFPGRFSGRQFSNSRSEMNVSTLELGDSALYLCASSLGSGSPLHFGNGTRLTVT.

The chain joins TRBV4-1 to TRBJ1-4; TRBD1 matches 10 bases. The CDR3 is 15 amino acids. Germline V gives CDR1 MGHRA, CDR2 YSYEKL. V shed 5 bases and J 7 bases; nucleotides not matched to a gene: 7. CDR3 in DNA: TGCGCCAGCAGCAGACAGGGGGCATATGGTGAAAAACTGTTTTTT. Amino acids: CASSRQGAYGEKLFF.

This clone came up a few times. The chain uses TRBV5-1 and TRBJ2-2, with D uncertain. In germline, CDR1 is SGHRS, CDR2 YFSETQ. The germline V and J ends were trimmed by 2 bases and 1 base, with 12 bases remaining between them. This CDR3 is built from 16 residues. CDR3 loop: CASSFAADLNTGELFF. The CDR3 region has the DNA TGCGCCAGCAGCTTCGCGGCCGACCTGAACACCGGGGAGCTGTTTTTT.

V usage is TRBV19 and J usage is TRBJ1-1, with TRBD1 matching 10 bases. CDR3 length: 16 residues. The germline V gene has CDR1 LNHDA and CDR2 SQIVND (reference sequence). V was pared by 6 bases and J by 3 bases, with 10 bases of the junction left unmatched. The CDR3, as DNA: TGTGCCAGTAGCCGTAGGACAGGGGGGCGCGACACTGAAGCTTTCTTT. Protein product: CASSRRTGGRDTEAFF.

The chain is built from TRBV4-1 and TRBJ2-7; D perhaps matches TRBD2 (6 bases). The germline V gene encodes CDR1 MGHRA and CDR2 YSYEKL. This CDR3 spans 15 amino acids. The ends were cut back, 0 bases at V and 0 bases at J, with 9 bases in the middle. The CDR3 here is CASSQEDYSSYEQYF. In DNA, the CDR3 is TGCGCCAGCAGCCAAGAGGACTACAGCTCCTACGAGCAGTACTTC.

This clone was observed a single time. V usage is TRBV3-1 (or the pseudogene TRBV3-2) and J usage is TRBJ1-2; the D is unclear. CDR1 and CDR2 from the germline V gene are LGHDT and YNNKEL (reference sequence). The CDR3 consists of 14 residues. Trimming removed 3 bases at V and 2 bases at J, with 10 bases between. CDR3 residues: CASSQNTQNYGYTF. The CDR3 DNA sequence: TGTGCCAGCAGCCAGAACACCCAAAACTATGGCTACACCTTC.

CDR3 in amino acids: CASSPFGAGVSYEQYF. As DNA, the CDR3 is TGTGCCAGCTCACCATTTGGAGCGGGAGTCTCCTACGAGCAGTACTTC. The chain is built from TRBV18 and TRBJ2-7; 8 bases align to TRBD2. Germline trimming cut 2 bases from V and 0 bases from J; bases unmatched to any gene: 6. The CDR3 consists of 16 residues. Germline values: CDR1 KGHSH, CDR2 LQKENI.

The chain uses TRBV9 and TRBJ2-5, with TRBD2 identical over 10 bases. V lost 4 bases, J lost 1 base, and 16 bases stayed unmatched. Germline CDR1 and CDR2: SGDLS and YYNGEE. This CDR3 has 19 residues. The CDR3 coding sequence is TGTGCCAGCAGCACTAACCCCTCGCAAGCGGGGGGGCTCCAAGAGACCCAGTACTTC. Residues: CASSTNPSQAGGLQETQYF.

The CDR3 DNA sequence: TGTGCCAGCTCACCGACGGGACTCTACGAGCAGTACTTC. This sequence encodes CASSPTGLYEQYF. The gene calls are TRBV18 and TRBJ2-7; D perhaps matches TRBD2 (6 bases). The CDR3 is made up of 13 amino acids. V was pared by 3 bases and J by 3 bases, with 9 bases between. Germline V gene sequence: CDR1 KGHSH, CDR2 LQKENI. Full variable domain (outside the CDR3, taken from reference TRBV18 and TRBJ2-7): NAGVMQNPRHLVRRRGQEARLRCSPMKGHSHVYWYRQLPEEGLKFMVYLQKENIIDESGMPKERFSAEFPKEGPSILRIQQVVRGDSAAYFCASSPTGLYEQYFGPGTRLTVT.

This chain links TRBV10-3 with TRBJ1-4; D uncertain. The CDR3 is 13 amino acids. Germline V gives CDR1 ENHRY, CDR2 SYGVKD. The ends were cut back, 6 bases at V and 8 bases at J, with 13 bases in the middle. The CDR3 is CAISRVLKEKLFF. The DNA of the CDR3 is TGTGCCATCAGCCGGGTATTGAAGGAAAAACTGTTTTTT.

This clone appeared a few times. Other nucleotide sequences from this sample produce the same CDR3. CDR3 loop: CASRPVAGIYEQYF. As DNA, the CDR3 is TGCGCCAGCAGGCCCGTGGCAGGGATCTACGAGCAGTACTTC. The chain couples TRBV5-1 to TRBJ2-7; possible D gene TRBD1, 5 bases. Germline V gene data show CDR1 as SGHRS and CDR2 as YFSETQ. The CDR3 runs to 14 residues. V was trimmed by 5 bases and J by 3 bases, leaving 15 bases between them.

The chain recombines TRBV7-9 with TRBJ2-3; 11 bases map to TRBD2. Looked up from germline, CDR1 is SEHNR and CDR2 is FQNEAQ (reference sequence). The ends lost 3 bases at V and 9 bases at J; junction bases unmatched: 8. The length of the CDR3 is 15 residues. In nucleotides, the CDR3 is TGTGCCAGCAGCTTGACCGGGACTAGCGGTGGGACGCAGTATTTT. This encodes CASSLTGTSGGTQYF.

This chain links TRBV10-3 with TRBJ2-3, with 7 bases lining up with TRBD1. Germline CDR1 reads ENHRY; CDR2 reads SYGVKD. Trimming took 10 bases from V and 1 from J; bases not matched to a gene: 5. The CDR3 is made up of 13 amino acids. In DNA, the CDR3 is TGTGCCACCGGGACAGCGGGCACAGATACGCAGTATTTT. Translating gives CATGTAGTDTQYF.

This clone has a handful of counts. The J gene is TRBJ1-5, the V gene TRBV27; D remains ambiguous. Germline assignment: CDR1 MNHEY and CDR2 SMNVEV (reference sequence). The CDR3 is 19 residues long. V lost 5 bases and J lost 2, with 25 bases in between. The CDR3 DNA reads as TGTGCCAGCAGTAGAACGCCGCGCGGGCCAGAGGGTGGCAATCAGCCCCAGCATTTT. Translation gives CASSRTPRGPEGGNQPQHF.

The CDR3 sequence is CASSDEGGNEQFF. The CDR3 bases are TGTGCCAGCAGTGACGAGGGAGGCAATGAGCAGTTCTTC. V is TRBV6-4 and J is TRBJ2-1; tentative D call: TRBD2 (6 bases). The CDR3 contains 13 residues. Per germline, CDR1 MRHNA and CDR2 SNTAGT. The V end was cut by 2 bases, the J end by 6 bases, with 8 bases between.

The J gene is TRBJ2-3, the V gene TRBV11-3; D is possibly TRBD2 (7 bases). The CDR3 loop spans 16 amino acids. Germline loops: CDR1 SGHNT, CDR2 YENEEA. V was pared by 2 bases and J by 2 bases, with 14 bases between. The CDR3 reads CASSLFVGGPTDTQYF. In DNA form, the CDR3 reads TGTGCCAGCAGCTTATTCGTGGGGGGGCCCACAGATACGCAGTATTTT.

This chain connects TRBV5-1 to TRBJ2-1; 7 bases align to TRBD2. CDR1 is SGHRS, CDR2 YFSETQ, per germline. This CDR3 has 13 amino acids. The V segment lost 2 bases and the J segment 5 bases; nucleotides outside the gene matches: 1. The CDR3 nucleotides are TGCGCCAGCAGCTTAGGGACTAACAATGAGCAGTTCTTC. It is translated as CASSLGTNNEQFF.

The gene calls are TRBV3-1 (or the pseudogene TRBV3-2) and TRBJ2-7, with a tentative D call TRBD1 (5 bases). CDR3 length: 13 amino acids. Trimming shortened V by 4 bases and J by 4 bases, and 11 bases separated the two germline ends. Looked up from germline, CDR1 is LGHDT and CDR2 is YNNKEL (reference sequence). DNA for the CDR3: TGTGCCAGCAGCCCCCTCGACAGTTACGAGCAGTACTTC. It encodes CASSPLDSYEQYF.